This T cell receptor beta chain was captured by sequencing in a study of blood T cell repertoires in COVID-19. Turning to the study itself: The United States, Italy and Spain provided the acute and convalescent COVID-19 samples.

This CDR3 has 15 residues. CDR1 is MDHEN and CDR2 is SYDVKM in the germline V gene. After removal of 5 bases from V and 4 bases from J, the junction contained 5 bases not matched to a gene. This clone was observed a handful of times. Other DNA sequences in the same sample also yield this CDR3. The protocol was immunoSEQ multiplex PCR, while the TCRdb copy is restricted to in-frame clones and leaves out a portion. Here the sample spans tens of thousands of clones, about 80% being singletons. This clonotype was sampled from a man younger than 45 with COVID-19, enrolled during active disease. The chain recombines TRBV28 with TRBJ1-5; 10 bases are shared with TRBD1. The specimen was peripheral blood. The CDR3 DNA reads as TGTGCCAGCAGTCCCGGACAGGGGGTGAATCAGCCCCAGCATTTT. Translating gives CASSPGQGVNQPQHF.